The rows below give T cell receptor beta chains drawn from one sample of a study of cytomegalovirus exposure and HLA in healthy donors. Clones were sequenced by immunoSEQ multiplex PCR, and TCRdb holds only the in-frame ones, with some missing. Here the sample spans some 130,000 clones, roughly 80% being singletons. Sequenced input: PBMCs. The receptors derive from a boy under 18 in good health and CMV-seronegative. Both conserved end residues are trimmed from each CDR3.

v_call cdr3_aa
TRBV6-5 ASSTLGSGIGEQY
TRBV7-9 ASRPDRGYSNQPQH
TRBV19 ASTPPTGAEAF
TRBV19 ASSIMQGEQY
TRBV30 AWDRETDGYT
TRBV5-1 ASSRGRGVNTEAF
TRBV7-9 ASSPTVAGFEQY
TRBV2 ASRHQTVNEQF
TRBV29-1 SVVSNEQF
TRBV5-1 ASSLEAGRNTGELF
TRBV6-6 ASSPRQAEKTQY
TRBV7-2 ASSPTSGGTGELF
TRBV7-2 ASSLEVLGGAGYT
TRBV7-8 ASRTSVSPGELF
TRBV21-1 ASLPEDEQF
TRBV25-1 ASSRLGQYTEAF
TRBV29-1 SVEGASGDEQY
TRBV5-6 ASSLVTGGRTEAF
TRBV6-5 ASSPQREGPYEQY
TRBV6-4 ASSDTGDEAGELF
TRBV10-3 AISESPGQGAGEQY
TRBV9 ASSVGPQSNQPQH
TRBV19 ASSYSFGNQPQH
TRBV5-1 ASFRDRGTDTQY
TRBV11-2 ASSLEGLAGLKETQY
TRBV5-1 ASSLAQGFGTEAF
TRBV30 AWSGRGYTEAF
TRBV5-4 ASSLASRGMNTEAF
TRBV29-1 SVGGSGAGTEAF
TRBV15 ATGSVAGRVLPEY
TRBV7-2 ASSSDSQNEKLF
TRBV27 ASSLYEGTQETQY
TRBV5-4 ASSLGEDLANVLT
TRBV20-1 SARAGDEQY
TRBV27 ASSRGSVNTEAF
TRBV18 ASSLPEGWSTDTQY
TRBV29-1 STRGTGASYEQY
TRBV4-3 ASSPTEGATDTQY
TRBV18 ASSPQPTGAGTEAF
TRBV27 ASSYPGQGFYEQY
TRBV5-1 ASSASGLPNTEAF
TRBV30 AWSARPDGEQY
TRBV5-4 ASSLGPGAYEQY
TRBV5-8 ASSPGQGLWEQY
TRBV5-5 ASSLGTGLQPQH
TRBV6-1 ASIAGGDSAF
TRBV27 ASSLIGAPDRKTEAF
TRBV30 AWRAPGQSYEQY
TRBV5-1 ASSRASSGELNRDEQF
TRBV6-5 ASRGQNSYNEQF
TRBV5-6 ASSLGTAVEQY
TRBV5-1 ASSLELAGGDTQY
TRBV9 ASSVGGTTLNYEQY
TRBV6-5 ASCRTGGQPQH
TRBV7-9 ASSLPGGNTGELF
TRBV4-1 ASSQVKGGLGEQY
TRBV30 ALSSYNEQF
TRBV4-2 ASSQGWDFQETQY